The clone carrying this T cell receptor beta chain appeared a few times. A library of TCRbeta sequences, prepared with unique molecular identifiers, was generated. TCRdb fed the PCR reads into MiXCR, producing one record per CDR3 protein. The profile shows just under 550,000 distinct CDR3 sequences, 18% of them singletons. CDR1 and CDR2 from the germline V gene are DFQATT and SNEGSKA (reference sequence). The V gene lost 2 bases and the J gene lost 3 bases, with 2 bases spanning the gap. This CDR3 is 10 amino acids long. This sample was taken from a study of T-cell reconstitution after alpha-beta-depleted transplantation in children.

This TCR came from a human donor who donated a stem cell graft to a child with acute lymphoblastic leukemia. Sequencing was performed on PBMCs from the stem cell graft donor, taken from the stem cell graft. The gene calls are TRBV20-1 and TRBJ2-7, with D unresolved. The CDR3 DNA reads TGCAGTGCTAGACACTACGAGCAGTACTTC. It yields the protein CSARHYEQYF.